A selection of T cell receptor beta chains follows, all from one sample in a study of T cell responses to AZD1222 COVID-19 vaccine. Libraries were prepared by immunoSEQ multiplex PCR; TCRdb keeps only in-frame clonotypes and omits some of them. The sample includes under 85,000 clones, roughly 87% seen only once; the top ten take roughly a quarter. Sequenced material: peripheral blood, taken on day 0 of AZD1222 vaccination. The receptors derive from an adult in good health. Each CDR3 is given with its conserved first and last residue. D genes are given only for firm matches.

j_call v_call d_call cdr3_nt cdr3_aa
TRBJ2-2 TRBV28 NA TGTGCCAGCAGTTTCCCCCGGGCGGGAACGAACACCGGGGAGCTGTTTTTT CASSFPRAGTNTGELFF
TRBJ2-1 TRBV27 NA TGTGCCAGCAGTTGGGGCATGGGGCAGTTCTTC CASSWGMGQFF
TRBJ2-7 TRBV21-1 NA TGTGCCAGCACCGGGCCGGGATTATGCGAGCAGTACTTC CASTGPGLCEQYF
TRBJ2-2 TRBV9 TRBD2 TGTGCCAGCAGCACTGCTAGCGGCCTGAACACCGGGGAGCTGTTTTTT CASSTASGLNTGELFF
TRBJ1-6 TRBV5-1 NA TGCGCCAGCAGCTTGGGGGGCCGGCATAGAGAAAATTCACCCCTCCACTTT CASSLGGRHRENSPLHF
TRBJ2-7 TRBV19 NA TGTGCCAGTAGTCTCCGCCGACAGGACGAGCAGTACTTC CASSLRRQDEQYF
TRBJ1-5 TRBV3-1/TRBV3-2 TRBD1 TGTGCCAGCAGCCAAGTGACAGGGAATCAGCCCCAGCATTTT CASSQVTGNQPQHF
TRBJ2-2 TRBV7-9 NA TGTGCCAGCAGCCCCCAAGCGTGGGGGCCCGGGGAGCTGTTTTTT CASSPQAWGPGELFF
TRBJ1-4 TRBV19 NA TGTGCCAGTAGTATTGGAACAACTAATGAAAAACTGTTTTTT CASSIGTTNEKLFF
TRBJ1-4 TRBV3-1/TRBV3-2 NA TGTGCCAGCAGCCAGGCCCACAGGGCTAGGGAACTGTTTTTT CASSQAHRARELFF
TRBJ2-7 TRBV28 NA TGTGCCAGCACCACACCGGGGGCCTACGAGCAGTACTTC CASTTPGAYEQYF
TRBJ2-7 TRBV5-6 TRBD1 TGTGCCAGCAGCCCCGGGACAGGGTCACGCGAGCAGTACTTC CASSPGTGSREQYF
TRBJ2-5 TRBV19 NA TGCCCCGGGGAGTGGCTCCTTCAAGAGACCCAGTACTTC CPGEWLLQETQYF
TRBJ2-6 TRBV7-2 NA TGTGCCAGCAGGAAACCGGGTATCTCTGGGGCCAACGTCCTGACTTTC CASRKPGISGANVLTF
TRBJ1-2 TRBV7-9 TRBD1 TGTGCCAGCAGCTACCGGGACAGACGCGAGGGCTACACCTTC CASSYRDRREGYTF
TRBJ1-5 TRBV5-8 NA TGTGCCAGCAGCTCCGTGGGCGCGCCCCAGCATTTT CASSSVGAPQHF
TRBJ2-2 TRBV5-4 TRBD2 TGTGCCAGCAGCTCCCGGTCTAGCGGGACCGGGGAGCTGTTTTTT CASSSRSSGTGELFF